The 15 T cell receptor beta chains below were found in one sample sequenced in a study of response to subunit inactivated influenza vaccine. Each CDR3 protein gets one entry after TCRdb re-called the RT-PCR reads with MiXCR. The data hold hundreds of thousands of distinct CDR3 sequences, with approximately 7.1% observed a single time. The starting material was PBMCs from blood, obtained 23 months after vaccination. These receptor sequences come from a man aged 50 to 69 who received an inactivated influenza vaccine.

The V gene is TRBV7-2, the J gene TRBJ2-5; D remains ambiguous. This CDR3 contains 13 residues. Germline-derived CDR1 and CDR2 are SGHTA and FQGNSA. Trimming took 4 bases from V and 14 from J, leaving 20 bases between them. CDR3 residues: CASSSSRTATSYF. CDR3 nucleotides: TGTGCCAGCAGCTCTTCGAGGACGGCGACCTCCTACTTC.

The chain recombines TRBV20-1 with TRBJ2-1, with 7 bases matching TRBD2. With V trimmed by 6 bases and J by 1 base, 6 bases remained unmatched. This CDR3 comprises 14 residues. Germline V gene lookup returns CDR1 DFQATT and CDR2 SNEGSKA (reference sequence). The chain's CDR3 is CSASTSPSYNEQFF. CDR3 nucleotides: TGCAGTGCCTCGACTAGCCCGTCCTACAATGAGCAGTTCTTC.

The CDR3 DNA reads TGTGCCAGCAGACCTCCTCTAGCGGGAGTAGGCAATGAGCAGTTCTTC. This gives the protein CASRPPLAGVGNEQFF. The V gene is TRBV5-5, the J gene TRBJ2-1; TRBD2 aligns across 10 bases. With V trimmed by 5 bases and J by 6 bases, 11 bases remained unmatched. Looked up from germline, CDR1 is SGHKS and CDR2 is YYEKEE (reference sequence). There are 16 residues in the CDR3. Filled out from reference TRBV5-5 and TRBJ2-1, the complete variable domain reads DAGVTQSPTHLIKTRGQQVTLRCSPISGHKSVSWYQQVLGQGPQFIFQYYEKEERGRGNFPDRFSARQFPNYSSELNVNALLLGDSALYLCASRPPLAGVGNEQFFGPGTRLTVL.

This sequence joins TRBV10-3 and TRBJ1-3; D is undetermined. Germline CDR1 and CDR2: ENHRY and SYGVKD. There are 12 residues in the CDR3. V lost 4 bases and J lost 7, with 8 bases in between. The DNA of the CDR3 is TGTGCCATCAGTGGCGGGGAGAACACCATATATTTT. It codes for CAISGGENTIYF.

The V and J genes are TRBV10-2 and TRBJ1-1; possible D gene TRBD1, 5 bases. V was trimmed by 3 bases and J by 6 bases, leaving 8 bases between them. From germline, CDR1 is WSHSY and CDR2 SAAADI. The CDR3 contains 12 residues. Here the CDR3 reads CASSDMGAEAFF. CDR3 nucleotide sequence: TGCGCCAGCAGTGATATGGGGGCTGAAGCTTTCTTT.

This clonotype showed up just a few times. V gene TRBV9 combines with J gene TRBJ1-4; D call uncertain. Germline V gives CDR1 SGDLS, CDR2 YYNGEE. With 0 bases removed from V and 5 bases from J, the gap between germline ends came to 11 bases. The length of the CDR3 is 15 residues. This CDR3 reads CASSVGARLNEKLFF. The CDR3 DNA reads TGTGCCAGCAGCGTAGGAGCCAGGTTGAATGAAAAACTGTTTTTT. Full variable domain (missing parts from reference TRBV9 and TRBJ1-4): DSGVTQTPKHLITATGQRVTLRCSPRSGDLSVYWYQQSLDQGLQFLIQYYNGEERAKGNILERFSAQQFPDLHSELNLSSLELGDSALYFCASSVGARLNEKLFFGSGTQLSVL.

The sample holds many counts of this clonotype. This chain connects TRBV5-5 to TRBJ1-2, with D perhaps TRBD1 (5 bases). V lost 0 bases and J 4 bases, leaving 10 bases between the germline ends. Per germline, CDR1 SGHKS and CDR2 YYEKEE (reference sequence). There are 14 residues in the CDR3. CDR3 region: CASSLDRQSYGYTF. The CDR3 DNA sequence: TGTGCCAGCAGCTTGGATCGACAGTCCTATGGCTACACCTTC. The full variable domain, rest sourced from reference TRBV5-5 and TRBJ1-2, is DAGVTQSPTHLIKTRGQQVTLRCSPISGHKSVSWYQQVLGQGPQFIFQYYEKEERGRGNFPDRFSARQFPNYSSELNVNALLLGDSALYLCASSLDRQSYGYTFGSGTRLTVV.

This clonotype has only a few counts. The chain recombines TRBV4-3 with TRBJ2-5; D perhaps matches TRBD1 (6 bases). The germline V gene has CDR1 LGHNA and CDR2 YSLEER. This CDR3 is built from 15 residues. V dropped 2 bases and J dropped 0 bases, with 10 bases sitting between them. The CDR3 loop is CASSQNQGYQETQYF. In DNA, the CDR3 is TGCGCCAGCAGCCAAAACCAGGGGTACCAAGAGACCCAGTACTTC.

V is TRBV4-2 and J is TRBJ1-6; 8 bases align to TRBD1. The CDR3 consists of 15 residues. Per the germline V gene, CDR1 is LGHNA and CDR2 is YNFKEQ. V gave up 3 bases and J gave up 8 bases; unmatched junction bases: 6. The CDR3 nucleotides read TGTGCCAGCAGCCAGGGGCCGGGACAGGATTCACCCCTCCACTTT. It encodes CASSQGPGQDSPLHF.

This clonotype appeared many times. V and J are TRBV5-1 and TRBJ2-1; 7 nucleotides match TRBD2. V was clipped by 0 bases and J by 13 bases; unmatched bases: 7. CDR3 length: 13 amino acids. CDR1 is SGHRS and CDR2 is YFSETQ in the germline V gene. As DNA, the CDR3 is TGCGCCAGCAGCTTGGTAGGGCGGGAGAGCCAGTTCTTC. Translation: CASSLVGRESQFF.

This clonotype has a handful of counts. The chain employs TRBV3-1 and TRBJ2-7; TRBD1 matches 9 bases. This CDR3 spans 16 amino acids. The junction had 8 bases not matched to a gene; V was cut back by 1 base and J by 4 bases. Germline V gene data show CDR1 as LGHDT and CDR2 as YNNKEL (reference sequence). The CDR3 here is CASSQVHRGRKYEQYF. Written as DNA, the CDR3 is TGTGCCAGCAGCCAAGTTCACAGGGGGCGAAAATACGAGCAGTACTTC.

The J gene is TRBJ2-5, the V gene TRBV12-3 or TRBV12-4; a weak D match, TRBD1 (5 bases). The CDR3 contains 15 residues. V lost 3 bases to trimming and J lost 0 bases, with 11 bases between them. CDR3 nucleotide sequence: TGTGCCAGCAGTTTTTATGGGGCCAACCAAGAGACCCAGTACTTC. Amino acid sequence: CASSFYGANQETQYF.

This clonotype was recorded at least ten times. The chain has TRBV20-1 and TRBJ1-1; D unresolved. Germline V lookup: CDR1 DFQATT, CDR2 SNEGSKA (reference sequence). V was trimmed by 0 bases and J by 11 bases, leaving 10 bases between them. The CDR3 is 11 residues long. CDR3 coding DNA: TGCAGTGCTAGAGATCTGCCAGACGCTTTCTTT. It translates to CSARDLPDAFF.

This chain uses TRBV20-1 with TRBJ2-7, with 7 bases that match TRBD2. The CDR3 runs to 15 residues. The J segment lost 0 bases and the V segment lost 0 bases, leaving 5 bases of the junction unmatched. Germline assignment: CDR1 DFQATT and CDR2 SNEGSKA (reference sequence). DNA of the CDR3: TGCAGTGCTAGAGATTCGGGGGGTTTCTCCTACGAGCAGTACTTC. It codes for CSARDSGGFSYEQYF.

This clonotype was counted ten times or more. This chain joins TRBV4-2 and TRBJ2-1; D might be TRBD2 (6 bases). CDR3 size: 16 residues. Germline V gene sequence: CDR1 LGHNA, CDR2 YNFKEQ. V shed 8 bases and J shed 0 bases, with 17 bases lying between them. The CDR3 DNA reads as TGTGCCAGCGGCGATCCGGGGGATGCCTCCTACAATGAGCAGTTCTTC. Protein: CASGDPGDASYNEQFF.